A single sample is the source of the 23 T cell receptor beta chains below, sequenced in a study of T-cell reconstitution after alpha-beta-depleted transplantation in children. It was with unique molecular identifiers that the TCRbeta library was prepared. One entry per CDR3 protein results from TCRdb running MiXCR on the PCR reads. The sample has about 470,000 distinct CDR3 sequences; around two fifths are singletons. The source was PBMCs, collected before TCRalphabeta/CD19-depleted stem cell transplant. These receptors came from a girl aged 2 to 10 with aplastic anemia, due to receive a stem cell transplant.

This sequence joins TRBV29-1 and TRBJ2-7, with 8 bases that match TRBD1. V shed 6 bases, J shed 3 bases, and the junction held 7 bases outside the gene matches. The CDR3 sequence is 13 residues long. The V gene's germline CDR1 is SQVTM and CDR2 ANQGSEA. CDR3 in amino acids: CSVLQGDLYEQYF. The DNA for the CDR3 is TGCAGCGTATTACAGGGGGACCTCTACGAGCAGTACTTC.

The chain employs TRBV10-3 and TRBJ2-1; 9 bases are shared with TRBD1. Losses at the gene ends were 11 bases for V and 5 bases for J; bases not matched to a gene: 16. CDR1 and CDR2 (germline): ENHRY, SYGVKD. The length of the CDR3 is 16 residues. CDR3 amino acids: CASSGQTGGGDNEQFF. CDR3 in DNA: TGTGCCTCCAGTGGACAGACAGGGGGAGGTGACAATGAGCAGTTCTTC.

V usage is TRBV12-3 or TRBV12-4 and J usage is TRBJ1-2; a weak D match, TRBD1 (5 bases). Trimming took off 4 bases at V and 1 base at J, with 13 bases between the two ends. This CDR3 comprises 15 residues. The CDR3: CASSSPAGSNYGYTF. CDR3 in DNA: TGTGCCAGCAGTTCCCCGGCAGGGAGTAACTATGGCTACACCTTC.

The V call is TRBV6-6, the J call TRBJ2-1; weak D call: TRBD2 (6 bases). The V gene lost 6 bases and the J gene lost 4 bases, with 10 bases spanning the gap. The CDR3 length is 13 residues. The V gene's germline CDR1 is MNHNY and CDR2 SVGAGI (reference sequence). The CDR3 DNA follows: TGTGCCAGCAGAACCGGGACTTACAATGAGCAGTTCTTC. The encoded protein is CASRTGTYNEQFF.

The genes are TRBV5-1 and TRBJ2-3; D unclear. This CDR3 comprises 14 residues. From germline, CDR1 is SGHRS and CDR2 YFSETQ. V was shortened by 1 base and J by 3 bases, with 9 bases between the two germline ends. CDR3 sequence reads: CASSLQGTTDTQYF. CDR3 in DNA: TGCGCCAGCAGCTTGCAAGGAACAACAGATACGCAGTATTTT.

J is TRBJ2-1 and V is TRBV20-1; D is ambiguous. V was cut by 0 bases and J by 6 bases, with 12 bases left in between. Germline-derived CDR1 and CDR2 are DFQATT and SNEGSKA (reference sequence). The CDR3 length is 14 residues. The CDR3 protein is CSARDVRWTNEQFF. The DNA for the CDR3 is TGCAGTGCTAGAGATGTGAGGTGGACCAATGAGCAGTTCTTC.

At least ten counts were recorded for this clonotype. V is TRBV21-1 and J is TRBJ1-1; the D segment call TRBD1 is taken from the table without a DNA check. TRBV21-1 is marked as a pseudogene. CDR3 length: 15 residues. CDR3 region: CASSKGDRLNTEAFF. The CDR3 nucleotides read TGTGCCAGCAGCAAAGGGGACAGGTTGAACACTGAAGCTTTCTTT.

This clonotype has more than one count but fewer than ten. The DNA of the CDR3 is TGTGCCAGCAGTCGAACGGCGTCGGGGCAGTTCTTC. As protein: CASSRTASGQFF. The chain uses TRBV6-1 and TRBJ2-1, with D unclear. Germline V gives CDR1 MNHNS, CDR2 SASEGT. The ends were cut back, 5 bases at V and 12 bases at J, with 14 bases in the middle. CDR3 size: 12 residues.

The CDR3 DNA reads as TGTGCCAGCGCTCGGGGGGTGCAGGAGACCCAGTACTTC. Translated, it gives CASARGVQETQYF. The genes are TRBV12-3 or TRBV12-4 and TRBJ2-5; 7 nucleotides match TRBD2. The CDR3 extends over 13 amino acids. The trim removed 8 bases at V and 5 bases at J, leaving 8 bases unmatched.

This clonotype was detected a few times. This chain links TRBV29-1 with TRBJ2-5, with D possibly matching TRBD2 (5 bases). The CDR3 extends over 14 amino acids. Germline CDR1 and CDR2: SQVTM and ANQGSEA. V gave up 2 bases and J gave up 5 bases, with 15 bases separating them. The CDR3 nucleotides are TGCAGCGTTGAAATAGGCGGGCTGAGGGAGACCCAGTACTTC. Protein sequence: CSVEIGGLRETQYF.

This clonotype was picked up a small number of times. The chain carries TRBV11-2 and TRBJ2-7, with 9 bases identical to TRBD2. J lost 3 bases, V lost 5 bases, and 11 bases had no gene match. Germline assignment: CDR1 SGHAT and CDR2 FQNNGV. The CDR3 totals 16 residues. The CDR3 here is CASSVQGKREDYEQYF. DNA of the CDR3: TGTGCCAGCAGCGTACAGGGAAAGCGGGAGGACTACGAGCAGTACTTC.

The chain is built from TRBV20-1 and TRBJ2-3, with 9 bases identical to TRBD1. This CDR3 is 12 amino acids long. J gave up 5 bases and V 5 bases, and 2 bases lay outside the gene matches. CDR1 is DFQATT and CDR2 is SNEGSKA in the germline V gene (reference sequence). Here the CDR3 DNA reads TGCAGTGCTGGGACAGGGTTAGATACGCAGTATTTT. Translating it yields CSAGTGLDTQYF.

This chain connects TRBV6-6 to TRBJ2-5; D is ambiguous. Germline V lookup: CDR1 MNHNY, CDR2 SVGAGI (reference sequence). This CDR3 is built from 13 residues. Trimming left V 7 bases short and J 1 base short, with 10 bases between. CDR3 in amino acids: CASTRTAQETQYF. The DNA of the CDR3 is TGTGCCAGCACCAGGACGGCCCAAGAGACCCAGTACTTC.

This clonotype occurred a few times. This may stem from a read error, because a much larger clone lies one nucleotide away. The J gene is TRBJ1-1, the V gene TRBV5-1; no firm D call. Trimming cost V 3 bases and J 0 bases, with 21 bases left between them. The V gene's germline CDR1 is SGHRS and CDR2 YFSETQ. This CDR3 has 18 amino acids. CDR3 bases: TGCGCCAGCAGCTCCCCGTCCTGGGCCCCAGGAATGAACACTGAAGCTTTCTTT. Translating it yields CASSSPSWAPGMNTEAFF. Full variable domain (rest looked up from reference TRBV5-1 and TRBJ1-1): KAGVTQTPRYLIKTRGQQVTLSCSPISGHRSVSWYQQTPGQGLQFLFEYFSETQRNKGNFPGRFSGRQFSNSRSEMNVSTLELGDSALYLCASSSPSWAPGMNTEAFFGQGTRLTVV.

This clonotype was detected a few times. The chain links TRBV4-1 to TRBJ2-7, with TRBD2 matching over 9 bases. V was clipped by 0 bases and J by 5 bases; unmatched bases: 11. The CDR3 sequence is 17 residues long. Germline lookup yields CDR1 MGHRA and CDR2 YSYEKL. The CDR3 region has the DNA TGCGCCAGCAGCCAAGATAGGACGGCGGGAGGGCAGAACGAGCAGTACTTC. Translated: CASSQDRTAGGQNEQYF.

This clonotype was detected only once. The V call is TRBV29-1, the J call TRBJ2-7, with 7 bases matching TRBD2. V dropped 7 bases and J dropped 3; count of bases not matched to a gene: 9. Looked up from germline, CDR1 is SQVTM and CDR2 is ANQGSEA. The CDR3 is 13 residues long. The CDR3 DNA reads TGCAGCGCCCGAGGACGGGAGGACTACGAGCAGTACTTC. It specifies CSARGREDYEQYF.

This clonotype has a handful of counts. The CDR3 sequence: CASSLGHASTDTQYF. Here the CDR3 DNA reads TGCGCCAGCAGCTTGGGGCACGCTAGCACAGATACGCAGTATTTT. The chain employs TRBV5-1 and TRBJ2-3; D not resolved. The CDR3 length is 15 residues. Germline values: CDR1 SGHRS, CDR2 YFSETQ. The V gene lost 0 bases and the J gene lost 0 bases, with 8 bases spanning the gap.

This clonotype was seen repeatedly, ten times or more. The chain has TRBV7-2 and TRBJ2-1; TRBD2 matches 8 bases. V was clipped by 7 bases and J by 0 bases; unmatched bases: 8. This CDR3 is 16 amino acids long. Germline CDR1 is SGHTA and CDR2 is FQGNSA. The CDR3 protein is CASTLSGTLSYNEQFF. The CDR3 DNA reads TGTGCCAGCACCCTTAGCGGGACACTCTCCTACAATGAGCAGTTCTTC.

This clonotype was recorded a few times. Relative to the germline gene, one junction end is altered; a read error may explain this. CDR3 protein: CSASTASGSVGDF. Written as DNA, the CDR3 is TGCAGTGCTAGTACGGCTAGCGGGAGCGTGGGGGACTTC. This chain joins TRBV20-1 and TRBJ2-7, with TRBD2 matching over 10 bases. The CDR3 has 13 amino acids. Looked up from germline, CDR1 is DFQATT and CDR2 is SNEGSKA (reference sequence).

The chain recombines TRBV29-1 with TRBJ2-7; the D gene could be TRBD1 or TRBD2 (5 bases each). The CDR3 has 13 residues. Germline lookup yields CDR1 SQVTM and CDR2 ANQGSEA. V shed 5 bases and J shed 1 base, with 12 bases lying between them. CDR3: CSVSGTQSYEQYF. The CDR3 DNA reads TGCAGCGTTTCTGGGACCCAATCCTACGAGCAGTACTTC.

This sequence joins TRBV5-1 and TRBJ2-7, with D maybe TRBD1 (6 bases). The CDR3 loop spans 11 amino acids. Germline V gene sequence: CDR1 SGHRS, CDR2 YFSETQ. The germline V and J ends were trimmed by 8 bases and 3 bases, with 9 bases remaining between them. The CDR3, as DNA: TGCGCCAGGGGGACAATCTACGAGCAGTACTTC. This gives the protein CARGTIYEQYF. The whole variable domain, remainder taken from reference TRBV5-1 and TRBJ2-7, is KAGVTQTPRYLIKTRGQQVTLSCSPISGHRSVSWYQQTPGQGLQFLFEYFSETQRNKGNFPGRFSGRQFSNSRSEMNVSTLELGDSALYLCARGTIYEQYFGPGTRLTVT.

Written as DNA, the CDR3 is TGTGCCACCAGCAGGGCCGGGACAGTGAGGACTAATGAAAAACTGTTTTTT. It is translated as CATSRAGTVRTNEKLFF. The rearrangement links TRBV15 to TRBJ1-4, with 7 nucleotides matching TRBD1. The CDR3 length is 17 residues. V gave up 3 bases and J gave up 2 bases; unmatched junction bases: 9. Germline CDR1 LNHNV, CDR2 YYDKDF (reference sequence).

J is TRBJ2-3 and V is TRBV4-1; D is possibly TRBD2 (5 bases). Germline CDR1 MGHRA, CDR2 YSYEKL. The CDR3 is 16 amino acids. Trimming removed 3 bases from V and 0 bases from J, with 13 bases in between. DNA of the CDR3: TGCGCCAGCAGCCAGGAACTAGGCTTCAGCACAGATACGCAGTATTTT. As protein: CASSQELGFSTDTQYF.